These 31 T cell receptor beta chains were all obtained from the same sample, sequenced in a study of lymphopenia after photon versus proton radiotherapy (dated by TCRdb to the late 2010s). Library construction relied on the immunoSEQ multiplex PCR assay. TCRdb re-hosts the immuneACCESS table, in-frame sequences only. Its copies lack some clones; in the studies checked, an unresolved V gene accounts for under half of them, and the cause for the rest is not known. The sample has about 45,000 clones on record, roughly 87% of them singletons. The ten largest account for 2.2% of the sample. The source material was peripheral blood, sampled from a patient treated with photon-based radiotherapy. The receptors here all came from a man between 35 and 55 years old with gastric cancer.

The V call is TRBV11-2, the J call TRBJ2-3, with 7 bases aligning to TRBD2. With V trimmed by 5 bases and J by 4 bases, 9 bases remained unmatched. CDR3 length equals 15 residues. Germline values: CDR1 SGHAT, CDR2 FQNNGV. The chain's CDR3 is CASSPGGFVADTQYF. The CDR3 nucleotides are TGTGCCAGCAGCCCCGGGGGGTTCGTTGCAGATACGCAGTATTTT.

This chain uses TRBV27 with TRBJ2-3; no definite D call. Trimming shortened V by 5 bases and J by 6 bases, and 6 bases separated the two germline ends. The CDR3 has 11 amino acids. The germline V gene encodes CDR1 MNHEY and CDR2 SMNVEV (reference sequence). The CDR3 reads CASSARDTQYF. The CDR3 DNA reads TGTGCCAGCAGTGCGAGGGATACGCAGTATTTT.

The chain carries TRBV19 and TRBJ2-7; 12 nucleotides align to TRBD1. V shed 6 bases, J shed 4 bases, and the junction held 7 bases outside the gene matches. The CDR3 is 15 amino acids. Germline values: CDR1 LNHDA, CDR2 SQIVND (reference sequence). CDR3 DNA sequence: TGTGCCAGTAGCATCTCGGGACAGGGGGCATACGAGCAGTACTTC. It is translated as CASSISGQGAYEQYF.

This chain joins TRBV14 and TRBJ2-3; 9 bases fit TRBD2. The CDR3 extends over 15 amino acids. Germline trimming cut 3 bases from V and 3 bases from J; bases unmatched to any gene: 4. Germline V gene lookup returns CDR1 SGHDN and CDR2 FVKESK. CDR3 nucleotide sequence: TGTGCCAGCAGCCAGCAGCGGGGGGCAACAGATACGCAGTATTTT. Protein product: CASSQQRGATDTQYF.

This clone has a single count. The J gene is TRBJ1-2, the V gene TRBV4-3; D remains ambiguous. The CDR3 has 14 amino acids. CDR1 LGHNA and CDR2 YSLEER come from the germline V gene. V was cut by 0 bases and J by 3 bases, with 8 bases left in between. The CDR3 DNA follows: TGCGCCAGCAGCCAAGATTTGGGATACTATGGCTACACCTTC. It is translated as CASSQDLGYYGYTF.

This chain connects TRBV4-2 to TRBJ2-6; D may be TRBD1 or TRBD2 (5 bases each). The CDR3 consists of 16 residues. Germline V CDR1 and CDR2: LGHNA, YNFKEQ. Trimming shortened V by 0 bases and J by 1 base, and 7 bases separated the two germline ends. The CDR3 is CASSQEGVSGANVLTF. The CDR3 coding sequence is TGTGCCAGCAGCCAAGAGGGGGTTTCTGGGGCCAACGTCCTGACTTTC.

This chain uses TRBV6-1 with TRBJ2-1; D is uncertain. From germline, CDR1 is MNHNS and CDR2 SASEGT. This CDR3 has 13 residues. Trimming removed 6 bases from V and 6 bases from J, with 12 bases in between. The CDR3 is CASSIVQTNEQFF. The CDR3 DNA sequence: TGTGCCAGCAGCATCGTGCAGACCAATGAGCAGTTCTTC.

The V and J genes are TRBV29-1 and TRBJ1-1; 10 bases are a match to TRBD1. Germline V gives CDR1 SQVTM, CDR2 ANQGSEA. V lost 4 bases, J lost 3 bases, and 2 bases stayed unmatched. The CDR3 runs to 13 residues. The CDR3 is CSVGQGADTEAFF. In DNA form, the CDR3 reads TGCAGCGTTGGACAGGGGGCGGACACTGAAGCTTTCTTT.

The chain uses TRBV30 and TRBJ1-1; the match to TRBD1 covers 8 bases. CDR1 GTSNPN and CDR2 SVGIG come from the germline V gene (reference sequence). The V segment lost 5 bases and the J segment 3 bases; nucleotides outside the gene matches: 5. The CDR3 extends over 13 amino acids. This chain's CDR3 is CAWARGLDTEAFF. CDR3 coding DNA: TGTGCCTGGGCCAGGGGGCTGGACACTGAAGCTTTCTTT.

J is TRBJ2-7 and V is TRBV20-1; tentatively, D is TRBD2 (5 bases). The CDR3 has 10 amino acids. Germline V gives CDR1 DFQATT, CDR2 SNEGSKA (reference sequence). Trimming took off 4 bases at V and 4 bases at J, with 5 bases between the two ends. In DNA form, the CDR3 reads TGCAGTGCTACGGGGTACGAGCAGTACTTC. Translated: CSATGYEQYF.

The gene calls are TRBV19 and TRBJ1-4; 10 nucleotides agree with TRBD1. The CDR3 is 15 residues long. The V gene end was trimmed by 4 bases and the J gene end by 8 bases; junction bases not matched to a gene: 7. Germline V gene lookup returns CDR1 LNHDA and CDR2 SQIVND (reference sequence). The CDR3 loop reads CASSTSGTGDEKLFF. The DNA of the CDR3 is TGTGCCAGTAGTACCTCCGGGACAGGGGACGAAAAACTGTTTTTT.

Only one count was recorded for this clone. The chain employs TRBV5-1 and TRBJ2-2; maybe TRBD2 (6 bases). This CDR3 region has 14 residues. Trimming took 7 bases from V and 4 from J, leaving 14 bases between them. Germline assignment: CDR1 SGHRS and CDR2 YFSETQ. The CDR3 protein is CASFGGALTGELFF. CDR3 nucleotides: TGCGCCAGCTTCGGGGGAGCGCTCACCGGGGAGCTGTTTTTT.

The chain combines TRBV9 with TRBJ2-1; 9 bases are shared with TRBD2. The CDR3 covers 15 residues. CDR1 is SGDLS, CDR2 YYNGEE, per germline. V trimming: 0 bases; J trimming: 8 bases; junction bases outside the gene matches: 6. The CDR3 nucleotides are TGTGCCAGCAGCGTAGCAGCTAGCGGGGAGTATGAGCAGTTCTTC. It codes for CASSVAASGEYEQFF.

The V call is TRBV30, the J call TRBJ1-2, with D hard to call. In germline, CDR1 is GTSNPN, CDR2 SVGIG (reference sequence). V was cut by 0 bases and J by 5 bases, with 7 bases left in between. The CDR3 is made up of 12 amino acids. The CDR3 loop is CAWSVRQYGYTF. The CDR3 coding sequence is TGTGCCTGGAGTGTACGTCAGTATGGCTACACCTTC.

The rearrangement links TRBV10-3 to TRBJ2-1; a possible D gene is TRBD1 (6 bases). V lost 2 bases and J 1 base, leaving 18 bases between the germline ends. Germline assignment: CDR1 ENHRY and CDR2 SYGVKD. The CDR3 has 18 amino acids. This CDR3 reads CAISEVAGERVSYNEQFF. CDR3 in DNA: TGTGCCATCAGTGAGGTGGCAGGGGAAAGGGTATCCTACAATGAGCAGTTCTTC.

DNA for the CDR3: TGTGCCTGGGGAATCGGAACTGAAGCTTTCTTT. As protein: CAWGIGTEAFF. J is TRBJ1-1 and V is TRBV30; D is unresolved. Trimming left V 5 bases short and J 5 bases short, with 9 bases between. The CDR3 is 11 amino acids. Per germline, CDR1 GTSNPN and CDR2 SVGIG (reference sequence).

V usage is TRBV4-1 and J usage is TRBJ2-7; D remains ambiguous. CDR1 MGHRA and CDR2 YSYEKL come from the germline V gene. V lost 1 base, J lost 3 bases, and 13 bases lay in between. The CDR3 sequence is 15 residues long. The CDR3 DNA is TGCGCCAGCAGCCAAGGTTTTACGGCCAACTACGAGCAGTACTTC. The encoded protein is CASSQGFTANYEQYF.

DNA for the CDR3: TGTGCCAGCAGTGACCTCCCTGGGGATACGCAGTATTTT. It codes for CASSDLPGDTQYF. V usage is TRBV6-4 and J usage is TRBJ2-3; D uncertain. Germline lookup yields CDR1 MRHNA and CDR2 SNTAGT. The V end was cut by 2 bases, the J end by 6 bases, with 9 bases between. The CDR3 sequence is 13 residues long.

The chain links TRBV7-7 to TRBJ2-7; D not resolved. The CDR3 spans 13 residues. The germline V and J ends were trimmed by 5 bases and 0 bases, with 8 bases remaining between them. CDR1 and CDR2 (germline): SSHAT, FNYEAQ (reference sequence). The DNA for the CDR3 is TGTGCCAGCAGCCCTGCGGCCTCCTACGAGCAGTACTTC. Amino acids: CASSPAASYEQYF.

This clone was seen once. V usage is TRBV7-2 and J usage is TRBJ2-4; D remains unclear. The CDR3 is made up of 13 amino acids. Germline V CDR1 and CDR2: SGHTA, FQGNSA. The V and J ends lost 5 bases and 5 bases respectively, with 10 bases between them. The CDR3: CASSLSGQNIQYF. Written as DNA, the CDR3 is TGTGCCAGCAGCCTCAGTGGACAAAACATTCAGTACTTC.

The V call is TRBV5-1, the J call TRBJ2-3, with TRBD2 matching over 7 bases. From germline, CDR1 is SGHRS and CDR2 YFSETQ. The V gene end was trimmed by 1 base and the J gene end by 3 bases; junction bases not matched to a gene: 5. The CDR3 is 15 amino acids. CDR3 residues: CASSLRGTKTDTQYF. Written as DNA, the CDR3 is TGCGCCAGCAGCTTGCGGGGGACTAAGACAGATACGCAGTATTTT.

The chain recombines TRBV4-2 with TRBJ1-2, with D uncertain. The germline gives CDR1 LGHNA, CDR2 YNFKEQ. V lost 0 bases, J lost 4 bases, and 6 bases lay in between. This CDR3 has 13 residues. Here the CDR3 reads CASSQESGYGYTF. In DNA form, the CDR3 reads TGTGCCAGCAGCCAAGAATCGGGCTATGGCTACACCTTC.

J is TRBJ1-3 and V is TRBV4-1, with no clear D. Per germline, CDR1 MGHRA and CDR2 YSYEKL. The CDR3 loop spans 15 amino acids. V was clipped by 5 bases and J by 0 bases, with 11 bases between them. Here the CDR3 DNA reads TGCGCCAGCAGCATAGCGGCGAACTCTGGAAACACCATATATTTT. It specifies CASSIAANSGNTIYF.

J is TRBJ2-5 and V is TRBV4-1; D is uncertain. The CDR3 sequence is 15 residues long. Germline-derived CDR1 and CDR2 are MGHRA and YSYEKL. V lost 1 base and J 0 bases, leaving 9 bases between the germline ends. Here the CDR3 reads CASSQVGQNQETQYF. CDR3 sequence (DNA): TGCGCCAGCAGCCAAGTAGGTCAGAACCAAGAGACCCAGTACTTC.

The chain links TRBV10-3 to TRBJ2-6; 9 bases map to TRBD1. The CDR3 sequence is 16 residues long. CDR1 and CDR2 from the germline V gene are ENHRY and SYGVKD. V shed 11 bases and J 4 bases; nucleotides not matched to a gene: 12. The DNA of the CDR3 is TGTGCCTCTGTCCCGGGACAGGGTTCCGGGGCCAACGTCCTGACTTTC. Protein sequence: CASVPGQGSGANVLTF.

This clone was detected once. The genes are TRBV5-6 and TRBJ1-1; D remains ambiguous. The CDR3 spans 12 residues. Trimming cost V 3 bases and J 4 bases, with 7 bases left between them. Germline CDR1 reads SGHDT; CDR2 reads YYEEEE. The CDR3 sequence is CASSWVGTEAFF. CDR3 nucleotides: TGTGCCAGCAGCTGGGTAGGCACTGAAGCTTTCTTT.

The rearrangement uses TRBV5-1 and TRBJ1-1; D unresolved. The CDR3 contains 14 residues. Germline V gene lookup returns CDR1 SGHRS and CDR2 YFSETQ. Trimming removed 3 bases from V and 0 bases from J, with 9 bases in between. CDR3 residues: CASSWLALNTEAFF. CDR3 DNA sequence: TGCGCCAGCAGCTGGCTCGCGTTGAACACTGAAGCTTTCTTT.

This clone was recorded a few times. The CDR3 coding sequence is TGTGCCCCTACGGGAGGGGATGAAAAACTGTTTTTT. Translating gives CAPTGGDEKLFF. This sequence joins TRBV19 and TRBJ1-4; maybe TRBD1 (5 bases). Germline V CDR1 and CDR2: LNHDA, SQIVND (reference sequence). The CDR3 is 12 amino acids. The germline V and J ends were trimmed by 11 bases and 6 bases, with 13 bases remaining between them.

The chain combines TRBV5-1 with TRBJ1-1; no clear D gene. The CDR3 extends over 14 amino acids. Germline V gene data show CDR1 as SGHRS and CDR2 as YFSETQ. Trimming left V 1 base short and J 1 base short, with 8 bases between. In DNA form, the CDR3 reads TGCGCCAGCAGCTTGCTGGTCACGAACACTGAAGCTTTCTTT. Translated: CASSLLVTNTEAFF. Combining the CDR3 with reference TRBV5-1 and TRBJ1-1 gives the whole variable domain KAGVTQTPRYLIKTRGQQVTLSCSPISGHRSVSWYQQTPGQGLQFLFEYFSETQRNKGNFPGRFSGRQFSNSRSEMNVSTLELGDSALYLCASSLLVTNTEAFFGQGTRLTVV.

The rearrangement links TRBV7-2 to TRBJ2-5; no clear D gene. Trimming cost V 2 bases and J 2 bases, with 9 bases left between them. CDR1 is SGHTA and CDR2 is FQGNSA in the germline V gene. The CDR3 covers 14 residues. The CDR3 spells CASSLRPGQETQYF. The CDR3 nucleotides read TGTGCCAGCAGCTTACGCCCTGGTCAAGAGACCCAGTACTTC.

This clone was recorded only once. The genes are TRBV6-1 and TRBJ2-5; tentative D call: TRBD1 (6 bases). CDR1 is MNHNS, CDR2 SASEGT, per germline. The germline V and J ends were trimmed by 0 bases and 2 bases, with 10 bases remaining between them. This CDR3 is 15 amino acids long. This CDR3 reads CASSEATGRQETQYF. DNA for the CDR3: TGTGCCAGCAGTGAAGCGACAGGTCGACAAGAGACCCAGTACTTC.